This TCR beta chain was recovered during a study of shared clonotypes between healthy human individuals (dated by TCRdb to about 2020). Describing the broader study: A couple of women and three men aged 18 to 49 years were included in the cohort. For each donor, three plates each were used for CD4 naive and CD4 memory, two plates were used for CD8 naive, and one plate was used for CD8 memory. To estimate repertoire size and how much clonotype sharing occurs between individuals, the study deeply sequenced the blood TCR repertoires of 5 or 6 healthy adults. To increase sequencing depth and limit assay-specific biases, different laboratories used diverse techniques to prepare libraries and sequence TCR repertoires. Leukapheresis yielded between about 0.94 and 9 billion PBMCs per donor. Paper-wide results and their limitations: Based on pairwise subsampling, the degree of clonotype sharing among donors was expected to be affected by sequencing depth. Only blood was sampled, and tissue TCR repertoires likely differ from those in blood. Across four donors, about 5% of naive CD4, over 3% of naive CD8, roughly 2.2% of memory CD4, and roughly 0.41% of memory CD8 clonotypes were shared. Compared with non-shared clonotypes, the clonotypes found in all four sorted-subset donors had higher generation probabilities. The small number of donors limited the genetic and exposure-history diversity represented. Incomplete sequencing was indicated by rarefaction of sorted-subset datasets, despite the large sequencing depth. Naive subsets generally had larger estimated clonotype richness than memory subsets did.

CD8 naive samples consisted of CD45RO-negative cells that were positively selected for CCR7, yielding a CD45RA+CCR7+ population without TemRA cells. The donors were healthy, HIV-negative adults with no recently reported acute infections or vaccinations. All donors were Caucasian adults living in Nashville, Tennessee, USA. Blood was obtained by leukapheresis, after which PBMCs were separated by Ficoll-Histopaque density gradient centrifugation and cryopreserved in liquid nitrogen vapor phase. Analytical flow cytometry was used to check the purity and quantity of each magnetically sorted T cell population. From each sorted fraction, genomic DNA was isolated and quantified by UV absorbance on a Nanodrop 2000c. A note on this clone: This receptor's antigen is unknown. The record has no base qualities; no much larger clone is one base away.

For CDR1 and CDR2, the germline V gene lists SGHAT and FQNNGV. The CDR3 holds 17 amino acids from the cysteine to the phenylalanine. Only CDR3 DNA remains: 51 bases, in frame from the first base. Trimming accounts for 5 bases at V and 2 bases at J, while the number of junction bases matched to no gene is 8. Using the deep immunoSEQ assay, multiplex PCR amplified TCR CDR3 regions from genomic DNA. Genomic DNA extracted from each cell subset was distributed evenly over all wells of several immunoSEQ 96-well plates, and each plate served as one replicate. For sorted subsets, 150 to 250 ng of genomic DNA, equivalent to around 30,000 T cell genomes, went into each replicate PCR. Purified libraries were quantified with a Qubit 3.0 fluorometer, sized on a Bioanalyzer 2100, and re-quantified with the KAPA Library Quantification kit. Every immunoSEQ 96-well plate was sequenced on a separate single-read 150-cycle Illumina NextSeq 550 flow cell. As for the original processing: Because only junctional sequences without quality scores were contained in the immunoSEQ output, filtering matching that applied to full-length reads could not be performed. To assign V/J genes and CDR3, sequences were annotated against IMGT germline references using PyIR, a Python wrapper for IgBLAST v1.9. Reads were removed for weak V/J assignments (E-value above 1e-6), missing CDR3, stop codons, out-of-frame junctions, or ambiguous translated residues. V3J clonotypes were defined as sequences sharing an identical inferred V gene, J gene, and CDR3 amino acid sequence. The percentage overlap between two repertoires was calculated by dividing the number of shared unique clonotypes by the size of the smaller repertoire. Repertoire richness was assessed with RTK rarefaction, the Chao1 estimator, and Recon v2.1 estimates of unobserved clonotypes. For all TCRbeta clonotypes obtained by the gDNA method from a handful of donors, generation probabilities were computed with OLGA. The table comes from immuneACCESS by way of TCRdb, which keeps in-frame sequences with V and J called. Part of the clones is missing from these tables; in studies checked, under half for an unresolved V gene and the rest for unknown reasons. The V and J calls and the clone size are those of that table, but D and trimming were determined from the DNA. The sample records approximately 2,200,000 clones, 85% to 95% of which are singletons. Jointly, the top ten make up over 1.5% of the sample.

The sequenced material came from naive CD8+ T cells from PBMCs. Explained via the paper, the cell subset or site label denotes: CD45RA+CCR7+. This clonotype was sampled from a man aged 18 to 30 in good health. Some clones in this sample may be carry-over from other donors' samples. In this chain, TRBV11-2 is recombined with TRBJ2-3; the central 12 bases match TRBD2. The base sequence is TGTGCCAGCAGCCCCACCCTAGCGGGAGGGCCCACAGATACGCAGTATTTT. Translated, this is CASSPTLAGGPTDTQYF.